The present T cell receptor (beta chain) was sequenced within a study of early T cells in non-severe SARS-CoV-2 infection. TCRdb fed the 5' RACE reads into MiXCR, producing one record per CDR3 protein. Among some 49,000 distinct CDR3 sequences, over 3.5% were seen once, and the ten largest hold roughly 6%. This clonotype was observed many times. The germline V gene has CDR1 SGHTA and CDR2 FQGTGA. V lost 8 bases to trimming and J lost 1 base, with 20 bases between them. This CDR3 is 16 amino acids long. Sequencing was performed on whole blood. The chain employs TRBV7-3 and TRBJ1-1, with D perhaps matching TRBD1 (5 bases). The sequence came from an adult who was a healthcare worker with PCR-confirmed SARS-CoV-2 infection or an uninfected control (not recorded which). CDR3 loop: CASRKLGDAANTEAFF. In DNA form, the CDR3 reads TGTGCCAGCCGTAAATTAGGGGATGCGGCGAACACTGAAGCTTTCTTT.